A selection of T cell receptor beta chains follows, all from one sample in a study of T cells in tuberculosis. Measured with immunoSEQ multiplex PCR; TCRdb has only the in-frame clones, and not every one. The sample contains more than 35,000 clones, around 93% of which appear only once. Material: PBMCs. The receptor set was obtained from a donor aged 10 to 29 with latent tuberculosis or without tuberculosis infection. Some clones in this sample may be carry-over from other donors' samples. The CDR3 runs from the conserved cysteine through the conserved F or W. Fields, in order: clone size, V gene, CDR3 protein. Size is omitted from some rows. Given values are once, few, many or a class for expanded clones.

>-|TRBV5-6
CASSLGLQNTEAFF
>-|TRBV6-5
CASTLGQGDTEQYF
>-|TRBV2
CASQNTEAFF
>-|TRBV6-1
CASSGQINQPQHF
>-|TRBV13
CASSLNRNTEAFF
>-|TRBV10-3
CAISDPPDSTIYF
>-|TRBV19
CASSIITGNQPQHF
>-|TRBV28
CASIKGANGYTF
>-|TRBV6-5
CASKEATDTQYF
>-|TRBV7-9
CASSSRSGTGDNEQFF
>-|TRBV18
CASSPPVPRQETQYF
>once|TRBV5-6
CASSSGTGGNEKLFF